The next 5 T cell receptor beta chains were all read from a single sample in a study of T cells after yellow fever vaccination. Using its own MiXCR run on the 5' RACE reads, TCRdb lists one record per CDR3 protein. In the table there are 500,000 to 650,000 distinct CDR3 sequences, 9% to 15% of which are singletons. Sequencing used PBMCs, obtained on the day of the yellow fever booster vaccination. The receptors were gathered from a man younger than 40 who received the YFV17D yellow fever vaccine.

This clonotype was recorded a few times. J is TRBJ2-5 and V is TRBV27; D possibly corresponds to TRBD1 (6 bases). Trimming stripped 6 bases from V and 3 bases from J, with 14 bases between. The CDR3 is 14 amino acids. From germline, CDR1 is MNHEY and CDR2 SMNVEV (reference sequence). DNA of the CDR3: TGTGCCAGCAGACCGGGACATTGGAAAGAGACCCAGTACTTC. It yields the protein CASRPGHWKETQYF.

This clonotype was counted many times. The chain couples TRBV7-8 to TRBJ2-5, with D perhaps matching TRBD2 (5 bases). The germline CDR1 and CDR2 sequences are SGHVS and FQNEAQ. The CDR3 loop spans 14 amino acids. The ends were cut back, 2 bases at V and 1 base at J, with 8 bases in the middle. CDR3 sequence (DNA): TGTGCCAGCAGCTTATCGGGAATCCAAGAGACCCAGTACTTC. This gives the protein CASSLSGIQETQYF.

This clonotype was picked up many times. The J gene is TRBJ2-3, the V gene TRBV7-2; D remains unclear. This CDR3 has 14 residues. Germline V gene lookup returns CDR1 SGHTA and CDR2 FQGNSA. The germline V and J ends were trimmed by 1 base and 0 bases, with 5 bases remaining between them. CDR3 sequence reads: CASSLVSSTDTQYF. Here the CDR3 DNA reads TGTGCCAGCAGCTTAGTCAGTAGCACAGATACGCAGTATTTT.

This clonotype has ten or more counts. The chain recombines TRBV30 with TRBJ2-5; 8 bases match TRBD1. The CDR3 consists of 15 residues. The germline V gene has CDR1 GTSNPN and CDR2 SVGIG (reference sequence). Trimming removed 2 bases from V and 4 bases from J; junction bases left unmatched: 9. The CDR3 loop reads CAWSLRRGLRETQYF. Written as DNA, the CDR3 is TGTGCCTGGAGTCTCCGCAGGGGGCTGCGAGAGACCCAGTACTTC. Filled out from reference TRBV30 and TRBJ2-5, the complete variable domain reads SQTIHQWPATLVQPVGSPLSLECTVEGTSNPNLYWYRQAAGRGLQLLFYSVGIGQISSEVPQNLSASRPQDRQFILSSKKLLLSDSGFYLCAWSLRRGLRETQYFGPGTRLLVL.

This clonotype was counted a few times. The rearrangement joins TRBV20-1 to TRBJ1-1; D remains unclear. V was cut by 0 bases and J by 1 base, with 9 bases left in between. The germline gives CDR1 DFQATT, CDR2 SNEGSKA (reference sequence). CDR3 length: 14 amino acids. The CDR3 loop is CSARDLTWNTEAFF. For the CDR3, the DNA is TGCAGTGCTAGAGATCTTACCTGGAACACTGAAGCTTTCTTT.